The 21 T cell receptor beta chains below all came from one sample that was sequenced in a study of T-cell reconstitution after alpha-beta-depleted transplantation in children. A library of TCRbeta sequences, prepared with unique molecular identifiers, was generated. TCRdb reanalysed the PCR reads using MiXCR and keeps one entry per CDR3 protein. The repertoire holds 500,000 or so distinct CDR3 sequences, with 32% as singletons. Sequencing used PBMCs from the stem cell graft donor, obtained from the stem cell graft. The receptors stem from a human donor who donated a stem cell graft to a child with aplastic anemia.

The rearrangement joins TRBV7-9 to TRBJ1-4, with a tentative D call TRBD1 (6 bases). Trimming removed 6 bases at V and 3 bases at J, with 14 bases between. Germline CDR1 SEHNR, CDR2 FQNEAQ (reference sequence). The CDR3 is made up of 15 amino acids. CDR3 bases: TGTGCCAGCAGGAATACAGGGCGAGCTAATGAAAAACTGTTTTTT. It is translated as CASRNTGRANEKLFF.

The chain combines TRBV12-3 or TRBV12-4 with TRBJ1-5; D gene uncertain. The V end lost 5 bases, the J end lost 4 bases, and 15 bases lay between the germline ends. The CDR3 contains 15 residues. The CDR3 loop reads CASSADGPTNQPQHF. The CDR3, as DNA: TGTGCCAGCAGTGCGGACGGCCCGACTAATCAGCCCCAGCATTTT.

The table lists this clonotype with a few counts. The chain uses TRBV7-2 and TRBJ1-1; a possible D gene is TRBD1 (6 bases). CDR1 is SGHTA, CDR2 FQGNSA, per germline. V dropped 4 bases and J dropped 0 bases, with 12 bases sitting between them. The CDR3 is 15 amino acids. This CDR3 reads CASSSEGGVNTEAFF. The CDR3 DNA sequence: TGTGCCAGCAGCTCGGAGGGGGGTGTGAACACTGAAGCTTTCTTT.

This clonotype was observed a handful of times. The chain is built from TRBV15 and TRBJ2-3; TRBD2 matches 8 bases. Germline assignment: CDR1 LNHNV and CDR2 YYDKDF (reference sequence). J was trimmed by 1 base and V by 5 bases; bases with no gene match: 8. The CDR3 extends over 16 amino acids. CDR3 protein: CATSRRTSRGTDTQYF. In DNA, the CDR3 is TGTGCCACCAGCCGCAGGACTAGCCGGGGCACAGATACGCAGTATTTT.

The chain links TRBV7-6 to TRBJ2-7; 7 positions agree with TRBD1. After removal of 5 bases from V and 2 bases from J, the junction contained 21 bases not matched to a gene. Germline-derived CDR1 and CDR2 are SGHVS and FNYEAQ. The CDR3 runs 19 residues. CDR3 loop: CASSRLATPETGPPYEQYF. DNA for the CDR3: TGTGCCAGCAGCCGCCTCGCCACTCCGGAGACAGGGCCTCCCTACGAGCAGTACTTC.

The gene calls are TRBV18 and TRBJ2-7; D possibly corresponds to TRBD1 (6 bases). V lost 2 bases and J lost 9, with 11 bases in between. The CDR3 extends over 12 amino acids. CDR1 is KGHSH and CDR2 is LQKENI in the germline V gene. The CDR3: CASSPNREAQYF. The CDR3 bases are TGTGCCAGCTCACCAAACAGGGAAGCGCAGTACTTC.

This clonotype was seen once. This rearrangement joins TRBV25-1 to TRBJ2-1; possibly TRBD1 or TRBD2 for D (5 bases each). V gave up 7 bases and J gave up 13 bases, with 20 bases separating them. The V gene's germline CDR1 is MGHDK and CDR2 SYGVNS. The CDR3 is 13 amino acids. In nucleotides, the CDR3 is TGTGCCAGCACCCGAGAAGGTCGGGGCGGCCAGTTCTTC. Translated, it gives CASTREGRGGQFF.

This clonotype was observed a few times. V gene TRBV7-9 combines with J gene TRBJ1-2; 7 nucleotides line up with TRBD1. CDR3 size: 14 residues. CDR1 and CDR2 from the germline V gene are SEHNR and FQNEAQ (reference sequence). Trimming removed 5 bases from V and 4 bases from J; junction bases left unmatched: 7. The CDR3 sequence is CASSPPRDSYGYTF. CDR3 DNA: TGTGCCAGCAGCCCCCCCCGGGACAGCTATGGCTACACCTTC.

This clonotype has only a few counts. The V gene is TRBV6-5, the J gene TRBJ2-7, with a weak D call TRBD1 (5 bases). From germline, CDR1 is MNHEY and CDR2 SVGAGI. CDR3 length: 12 residues. V was cut by 10 bases and J by 6 bases, with 16 bases left in between. CDR3 residues: CATRTRLGEQYF. DNA for the CDR3: TGTGCCACCCGGACACGGTTGGGCGAGCAGTACTTC.

The chain employs TRBV6-2 or TRBV6-3 and TRBJ1-1; D may be TRBD1 (5 bases). V was clipped by 0 bases and J by 10 bases, with 18 bases between them. The CDR3 sequence is 15 residues long. The germline gives CDR1 MNHEY, CDR2 SVGEGT. The CDR3 nucleotides read TGTGCCAGCAGTTACTCACCGGGGGGAAGTGCGGGAGCTTTCTTT. This encodes CASSYSPGGSAGAFF.

In its sample, this clonotype was seen a few times. The rearrangement links TRBV29-1 to TRBJ1-4; the D gene is possibly TRBD1 (5 bases). Trimming pared 6 bases from V and 8 bases from J, leaving 16 bases between. Germline V gene data show CDR1 as SQVTM and CDR2 as ANQGSEA. CDR3 length: 13 amino acids. The DNA of the CDR3 is TGCAGCGTGGGGGGGAGAGTCTGGGAAAAACTGTTTTTT. The encoded protein is CSVGGRVWEKLFF. The complete variable domain, with remaining parts taken from reference TRBV29-1 and TRBJ1-4, reads SAVISQKPSRDICQRGTSLTIQCQVDSQVTMMFWYRQQPGQSLTLIATANQGSEATYESGFVIDKFPISRPNLTFSTLTVSNMSPEDSSIYLCSVGGRVWEKLFFGSGTQLSVL.

The V call is TRBV5-6, the J call TRBJ2-3, with a tentative D call TRBD2 (7 bases). Between the trimmed V and J ends, which lost 9 bases and 5 bases, there was a span of 25 bases. CDR1 is SGHDT and CDR2 is YYEEEE in the germline V gene. The CDR3 has 16 residues. The CDR3 region is CATLLEGGRTLDTQYF. CDR3 nucleotides: TGTGCCACCCTACTTGAGGGGGGGAGAACCCTAGATACGCAGTATTTT. The full variable domain, with the rest looked up from reference TRBV5-6 and TRBJ2-3, is DAGVTQSPTHLIKTRGQQVTLRCSPKSGHDTVSWYQQALGQGPQFIFQYYEEEERQRGNFPDRFSGHQFPNYSSELNVNALLLGDSALYLCATLLEGGRTLDTQYFGPGTRLTVL.

This clonotype was seen more than once but under ten times. The CDR3 sequence is CASSSGASGSTDTQYF. As DNA, the CDR3 is TGCGCCAGCAGCTCCGGCGCTAGCGGGAGTACAGATACGCAGTATTTT. This chain connects TRBV5-1 to TRBJ2-3; TRBD2 matches at 10 bases. This CDR3 has 16 amino acids. The V and J ends lost 3 bases and 3 bases, in that order; junction bases with no gene match: 7. In germline, CDR1 is SGHRS, CDR2 YFSETQ. The full variable domain, its missing parts supplied by reference TRBV5-1 and TRBJ2-3, is KAGVTQTPRYLIKTRGQQVTLSCSPISGHRSVSWYQQTPGQGLQFLFEYFSETQRNKGNFPGRFSGRQFSNSRSEMNVSTLELGDSALYLCASSSGASGSTDTQYFGPGTRLTVL.

Turning to this clonotype: An end of the junction differs from the germline gene, which may be a read error. The CDR3 DNA reads TGCAGTGCTAGATCAACAGGGGTCACTAAAGCTTTCTTT. Amino acid sequence: CSARSTGVTKAFF. The chain uses TRBV20-1 and TRBJ1-1, with 7 bases that match TRBD1. Per germline, CDR1 DFQATT and CDR2 SNEGSKA (reference sequence). This CDR3 contains 13 residues.

This clonotype was picked up many times. This chain links TRBV20-1 with TRBJ1-2; 7 bases map to TRBD1. This CDR3 is 11 amino acids long. Unmatched junction bases numbered 4, after V lost 4 bases and J lost 8 bases. Per the germline V gene, CDR1 is DFQATT and CDR2 is SNEGSKA (reference sequence). In DNA form, the CDR3 reads TGCAGTGCTAAAGGACAGGTGGGCTACACCTTC. Its translation: CSAKGQVGYTF.

This chain links TRBV7-8 with TRBJ2-5; a possible D gene is TRBD1 (7 bases). Trimming took off 4 bases at V and 1 base at J, with 13 bases between the two ends. The germline CDR1 and CDR2 sequences are SGHVS and FQNEAQ. CDR3 length equals 15 residues. CDR3 in amino acids: CASSWRDSLQETQYF. The DNA for the CDR3 is TGTGCCAGCAGCTGGAGGGACAGTCTCCAAGAGACCCAGTACTTC.

This clonotype turned up a few times. The chain is built from TRBV10-3 and TRBJ2-3, with a possible D match to TRBD2 (7 bases). V lost 5 bases and J 1 base, leaving 10 bases between the germline ends. The CDR3 is 14 residues long. Germline loops: CDR1 ENHRY, CDR2 SYGVKD. CDR3 residues: CAISTGGRTDTQYF. The CDR3 DNA reads TGTGCCATCAGTACGGGGGGCCGCACAGATACGCAGTATTTT.

This chain uses TRBV28 with TRBJ2-7; TRBD1 matches 9 bases. V gave up 3 bases and J gave up 7 bases; unmatched junction bases: 10. This CDR3 has 15 residues. Per the germline V gene, CDR1 is MDHEN and CDR2 is SYDVKM. The DNA for the CDR3 is TGTGCCAGCAGTTTTCACGGGACAGGGTCTATAGAGCAGTACTTC. It codes for CASSFHGTGSIEQYF.

This clonotype appeared many times. The genes are TRBV7-9 and TRBJ1-5; D call uncertain. CDR1 SEHNR and CDR2 FQNEAQ come from the germline V gene (reference sequence). The CDR3 loop spans 14 amino acids. With 1 base removed from V and 0 bases from J, the gap between germline ends came to 4 bases. CDR3 in amino acids: CASSLGNSNQPQHF. In DNA form, the CDR3 reads TGTGCCAGCAGCTTAGGGAATAGCAATCAGCCCCAGCATTTT.

This clonotype has a single count. DNA for the CDR3: TGCAGCGTTGCGGTAACAGGGGTGTTCAATGAGCAGTTCTTC. Its protein is CSVAVTGVFNEQFF. This rearrangement joins TRBV29-1 to TRBJ2-1; 7 bases are a match to TRBD1. The junction had 9 bases not matched to a gene; V was cut back by 4 bases and J by 6 bases. The CDR3 is 14 amino acids. Germline CDR1 and CDR2: SQVTM and ANQGSEA.

By proportion, this clonotype is medium-sized (0.01 to 0.1%). The chain links TRBV12-3 or TRBV12-4 to TRBJ2-3; 10 bases are a match to TRBD1. The CDR3 is 15 amino acids. J lost 3 bases, V lost 7 bases, and 7 bases had no gene match. The CDR3 loop reads CASNLGQGRTDTQYF. The DNA for the CDR3 is TGTGCCAGCAACTTGGGACAGGGGCGTACAGATACGCAGTATTTT.